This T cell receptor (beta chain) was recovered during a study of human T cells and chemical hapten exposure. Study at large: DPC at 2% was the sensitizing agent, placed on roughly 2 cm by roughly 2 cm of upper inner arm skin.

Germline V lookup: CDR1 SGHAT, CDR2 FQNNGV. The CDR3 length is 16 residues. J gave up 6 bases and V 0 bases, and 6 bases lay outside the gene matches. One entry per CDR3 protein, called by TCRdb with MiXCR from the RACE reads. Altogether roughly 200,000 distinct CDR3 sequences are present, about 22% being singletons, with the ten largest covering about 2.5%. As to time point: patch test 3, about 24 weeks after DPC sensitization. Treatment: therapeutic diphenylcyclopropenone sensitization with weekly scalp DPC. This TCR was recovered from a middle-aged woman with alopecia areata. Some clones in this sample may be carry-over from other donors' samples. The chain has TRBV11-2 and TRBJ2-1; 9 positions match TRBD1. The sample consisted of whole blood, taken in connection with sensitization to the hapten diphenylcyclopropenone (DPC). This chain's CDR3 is CASSLEPGQGGNEQFF. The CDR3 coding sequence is TGTGCCAGCAGCTTAGAGCCGGGACAGGGAGGCAATGAGCAGTTCTTC.